What follows is one TCR beta chain and its context. The entry originates in a study of blood T cell repertoires in COVID-19. From germline, CDR1 is MDHEN and CDR2 SYDVKM. V was clipped by 5 bases and J by 4 bases; unmatched bases: 4. The CDR3 contains 15 residues. Authors' data handling: Amplifying reference gene primers gave estimates of nucleated cell counts. Assay: immunoSEQ multiplex PCR; the TCRdb copy retains only in-frame clones and omits some. Clone size and the V and J calls come from that table; the DNA yielded D and trimming. The sample lists 150,000 to 200,000 clones; approximately 86% were seen once. Seattle-derived patients entered the study during active infection and were followed longitudinally.

The origin of this receptor is an elderly woman with COVID-19, enrolled during active disease. The sequenced sample was peripheral blood. The chain employs TRBV28 and TRBJ2-2; 10 bases fit TRBD2. The CDR3 loop reads CASSRVAGGTGELFF. As DNA, the CDR3 is TGTGCCAGCAGTCGCGTAGCGGGAGGCACCGGGGAGCTGTTTTTT.